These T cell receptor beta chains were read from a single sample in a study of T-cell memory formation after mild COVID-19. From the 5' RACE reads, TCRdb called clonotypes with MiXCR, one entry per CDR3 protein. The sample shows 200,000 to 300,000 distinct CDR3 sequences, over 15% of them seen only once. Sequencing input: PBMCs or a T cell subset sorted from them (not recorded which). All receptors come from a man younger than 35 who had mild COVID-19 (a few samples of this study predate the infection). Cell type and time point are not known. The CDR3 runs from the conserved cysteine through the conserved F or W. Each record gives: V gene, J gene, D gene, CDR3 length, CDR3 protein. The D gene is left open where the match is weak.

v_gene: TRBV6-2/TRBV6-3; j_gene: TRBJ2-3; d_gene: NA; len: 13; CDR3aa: CASSYSIGGVKYF
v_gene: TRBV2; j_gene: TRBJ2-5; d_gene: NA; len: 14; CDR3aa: CASSDNLPQETQYF
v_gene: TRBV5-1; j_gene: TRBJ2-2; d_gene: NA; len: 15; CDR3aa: CASSLLGLYAGELFF
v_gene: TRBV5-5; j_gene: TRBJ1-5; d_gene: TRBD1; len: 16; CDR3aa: CASSLVHRGDNQPQHF
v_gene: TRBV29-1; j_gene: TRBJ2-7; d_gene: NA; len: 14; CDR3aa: CSVTPGAYSYEQYF
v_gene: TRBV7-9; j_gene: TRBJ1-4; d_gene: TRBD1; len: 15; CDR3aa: CASSGTGATNEKLFF
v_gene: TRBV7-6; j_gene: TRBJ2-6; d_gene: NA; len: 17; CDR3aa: CASSLGIRSSGANVLTF
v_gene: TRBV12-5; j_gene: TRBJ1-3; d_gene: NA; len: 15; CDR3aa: CASGLVAGSGNTIYF
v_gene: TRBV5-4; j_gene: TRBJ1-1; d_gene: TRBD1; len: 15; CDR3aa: CASTLGAPGGTEAFF
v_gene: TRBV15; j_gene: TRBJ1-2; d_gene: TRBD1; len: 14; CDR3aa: CATSPGQGNYGYTF
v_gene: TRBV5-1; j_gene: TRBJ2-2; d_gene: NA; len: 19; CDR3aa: CASSLYLQGFPQNTGELFF
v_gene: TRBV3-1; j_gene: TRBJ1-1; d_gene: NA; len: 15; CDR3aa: CASSPLAGRNTEAFF
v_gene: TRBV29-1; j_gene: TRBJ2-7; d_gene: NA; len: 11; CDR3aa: CSVGVGSEQYF
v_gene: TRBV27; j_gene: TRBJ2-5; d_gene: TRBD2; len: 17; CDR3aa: CASRPFTLAGGRETQYF
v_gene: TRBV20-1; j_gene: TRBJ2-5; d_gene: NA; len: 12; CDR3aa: CSVQTRRETQYF
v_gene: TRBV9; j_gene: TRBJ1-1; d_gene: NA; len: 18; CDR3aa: CASSSQRGSRGWDTEAFF
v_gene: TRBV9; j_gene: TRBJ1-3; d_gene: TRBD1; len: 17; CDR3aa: CASSVEGDRAPGNTIYF
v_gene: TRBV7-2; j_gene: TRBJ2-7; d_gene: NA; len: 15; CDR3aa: CASSTGTGSIYEQYF
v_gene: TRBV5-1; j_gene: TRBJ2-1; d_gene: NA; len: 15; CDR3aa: CASRPWTSFFNEQFF
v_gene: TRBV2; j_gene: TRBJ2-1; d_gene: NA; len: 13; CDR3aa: CASSVLAIYEQFF